This T cell receptor (beta chain) was identified in a study of metastatic and nonmetastatic thyroid tumors. The wider study: Repertoire data that came from the blood and tumor or nodule tissue of malignant and benign thyroid patients were compared. General study points: Reports indicated that malignant thyroid tumors showed significantly higher TCR beta diversity than benign nodules did, in blood and tumor.

This clone was found many times. Its target is unknown. CDR1 GTSNPN and CDR2 SVGIG come from the germline V gene (reference sequence). V lost 4 bases, J lost 6 bases, and 5 bases stayed unmatched. The CDR3 length is 14 residues. The entire patient cohort was treatment-naive prior to thyroid surgery. In the source study's methods: What underpinned the distant-metastasis classifier for papillary thyroid cancer was the set of CDR3 differences across clinicopathological groups. MiXCR was used by TCRdb to re-call the PCR reads. These V and J calls are TCRdb output, not the study's own analysis. Counted here are about 15,000 clones, 3.5% to 4.5% occurring once; the ten biggest clones make up less than 25%.

The chain links TRBV30 to TRBJ2-1; 11 nucleotides line up with TRBD2. The source is a female donor with papillary thyroid cancer or a benign thyroid nodule (not recorded which). Some clones in this sample may be carry-over from other donors' samples. The sequenced material came from tumor tissue. Here the CDR3 reads CAWTRGLAGNEQFF. CDR3 bases: TGTGCCTGGACTCGCGGACTAGCGGGCAATGAGCAGTTCTTC.